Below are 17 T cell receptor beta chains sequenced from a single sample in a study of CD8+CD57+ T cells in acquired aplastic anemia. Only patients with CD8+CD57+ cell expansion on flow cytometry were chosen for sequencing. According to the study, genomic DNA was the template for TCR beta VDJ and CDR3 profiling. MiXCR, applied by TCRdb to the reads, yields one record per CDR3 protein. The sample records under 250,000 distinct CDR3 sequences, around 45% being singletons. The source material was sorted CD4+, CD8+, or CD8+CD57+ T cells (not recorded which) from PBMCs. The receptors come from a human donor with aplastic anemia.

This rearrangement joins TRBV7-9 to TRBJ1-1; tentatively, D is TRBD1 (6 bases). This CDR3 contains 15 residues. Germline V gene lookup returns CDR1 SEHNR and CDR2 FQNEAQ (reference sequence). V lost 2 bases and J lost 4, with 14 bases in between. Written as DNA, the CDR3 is TGTGCCAGCAGCTTATTGGCGGGAGGGGGCACTGAAGCTTTCTTT. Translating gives CASSLLAGGGTEAFF.

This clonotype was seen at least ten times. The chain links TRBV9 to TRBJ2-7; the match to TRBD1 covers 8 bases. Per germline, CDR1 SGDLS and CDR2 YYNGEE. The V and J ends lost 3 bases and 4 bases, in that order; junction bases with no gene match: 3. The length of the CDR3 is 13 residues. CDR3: CASSAQGAYEQYF. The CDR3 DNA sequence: TGTGCCAGCAGCGCTCAGGGGGCTTACGAGCAGTACTTC. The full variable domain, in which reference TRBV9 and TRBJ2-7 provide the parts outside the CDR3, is DSGVTQTPKHLITATGQRVTLRCSPRSGDLSVYWYQQSLDQGLQFLIQYYNGEERAKGNILERFSAQQFPDLHSELNLSSLELGDSALYFCASSAQGAYEQYFGPGTRLTVT.

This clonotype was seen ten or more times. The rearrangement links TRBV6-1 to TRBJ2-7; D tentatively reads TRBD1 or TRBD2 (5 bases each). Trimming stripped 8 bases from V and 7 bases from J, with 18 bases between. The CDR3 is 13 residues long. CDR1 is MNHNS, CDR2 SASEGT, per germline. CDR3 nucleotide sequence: TGTGCCAGCCAAGACTATCTTGGGGGTGAGCAGTACTTC. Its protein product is CASQDYLGGEQYF.

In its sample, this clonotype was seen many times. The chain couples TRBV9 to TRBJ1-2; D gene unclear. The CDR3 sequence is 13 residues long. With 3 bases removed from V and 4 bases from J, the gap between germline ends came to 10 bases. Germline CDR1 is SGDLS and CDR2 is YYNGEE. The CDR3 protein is CASSGFLTYGYTF. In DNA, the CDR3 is TGTGCCAGCAGCGGGTTTCTTACCTATGGCTACACCTTC.

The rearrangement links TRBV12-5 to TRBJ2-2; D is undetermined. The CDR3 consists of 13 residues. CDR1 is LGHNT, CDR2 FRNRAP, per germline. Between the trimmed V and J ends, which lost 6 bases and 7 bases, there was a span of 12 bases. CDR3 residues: CASGHRAGGELFF. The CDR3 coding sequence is TGTGCTAGTGGACACAGAGCAGGCGGGGAGCTGTTTTTT. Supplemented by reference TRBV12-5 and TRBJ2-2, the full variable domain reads DARVTQTPRHKVTEMGQEVTMRCQPILGHNTVFWYRQTMMQGLELLAYFRNRAPLDDSGMPKDRFSAEMPDATLATLKIQPSEPRDSAVYFCASGHRAGGELFFGEGSRLTVL.

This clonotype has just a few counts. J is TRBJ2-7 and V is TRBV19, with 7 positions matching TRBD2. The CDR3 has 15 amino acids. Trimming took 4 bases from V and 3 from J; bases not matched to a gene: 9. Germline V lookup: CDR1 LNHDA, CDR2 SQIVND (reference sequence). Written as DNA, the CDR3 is TGTGCCAGTAGTAGCTCGTCCCGGGGGGTCTACGAGCAGTACTTC. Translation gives CASSSSSRGVYEQYF.

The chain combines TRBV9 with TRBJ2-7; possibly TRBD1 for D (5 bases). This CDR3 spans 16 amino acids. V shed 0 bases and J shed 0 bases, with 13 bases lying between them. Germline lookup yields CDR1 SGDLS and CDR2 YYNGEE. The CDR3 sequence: CASSVGPGQGSYEQYF. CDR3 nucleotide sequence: TGTGCCAGCAGCGTAGGACCCGGTCAGGGCTCCTACGAGCAGTACTTC.

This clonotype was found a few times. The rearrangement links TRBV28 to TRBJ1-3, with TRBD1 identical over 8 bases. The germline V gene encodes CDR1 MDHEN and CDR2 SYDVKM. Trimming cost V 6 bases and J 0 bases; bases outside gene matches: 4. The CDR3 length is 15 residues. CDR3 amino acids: CASSLDRASGNTIYF. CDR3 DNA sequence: TGTGCCAGCAGCCTGGACAGGGCCTCTGGAAACACCATATATTTT.

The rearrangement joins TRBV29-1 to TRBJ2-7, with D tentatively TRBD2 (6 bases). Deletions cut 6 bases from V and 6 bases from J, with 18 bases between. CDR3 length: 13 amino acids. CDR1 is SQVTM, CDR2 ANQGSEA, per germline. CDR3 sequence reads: CSVFSGHGAEQYF. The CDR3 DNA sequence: TGCAGCGTGTTTAGCGGACATGGGGCCGAGCAGTACTTC.

CDR3 sequence: CASSYVVVSSNTEAFF. DNA for the CDR3: TGTGCCAGCAGTTACGTGGTTGTGTCCTCAAACACTGAAGCTTTCTTT. The chain is built from TRBV6-1 and TRBJ1-1; D remains unclear. Trimming removed 5 bases at V and 2 bases at J, with 18 bases between. Germline V gives CDR1 MNHNS, CDR2 SASEGT. The CDR3 is made up of 16 amino acids.

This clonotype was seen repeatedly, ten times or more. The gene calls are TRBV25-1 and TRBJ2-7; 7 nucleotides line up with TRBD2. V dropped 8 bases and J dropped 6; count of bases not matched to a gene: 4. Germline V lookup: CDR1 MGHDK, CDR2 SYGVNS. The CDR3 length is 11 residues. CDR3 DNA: TGTGCCAGCGGGGGGGGAGGCGAGCAGTACTTC. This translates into CASGGGGEQYF.

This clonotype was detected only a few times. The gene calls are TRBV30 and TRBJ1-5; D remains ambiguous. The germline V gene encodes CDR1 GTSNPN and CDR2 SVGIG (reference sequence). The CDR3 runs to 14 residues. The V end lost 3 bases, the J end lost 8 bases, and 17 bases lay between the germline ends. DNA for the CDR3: TGTGCCTGGAGCGAGCAGGTTAGCGGTGAGCCCCAGCATTTT. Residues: CAWSEQVSGEPQHF.

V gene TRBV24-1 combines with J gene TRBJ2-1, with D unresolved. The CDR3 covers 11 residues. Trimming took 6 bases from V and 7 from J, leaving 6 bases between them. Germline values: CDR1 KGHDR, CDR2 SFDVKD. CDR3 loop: CATSRRNEQFF. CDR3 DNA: TGTGCCACCAGTAGACGGAATGAGCAGTTCTTC.

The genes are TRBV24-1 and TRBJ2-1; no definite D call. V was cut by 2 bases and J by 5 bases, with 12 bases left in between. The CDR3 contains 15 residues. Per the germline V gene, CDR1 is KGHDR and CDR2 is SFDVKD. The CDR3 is CATSDSRVGHNEQFF. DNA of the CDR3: TGTGCCACCAGTGATTCAAGAGTTGGGCACAATGAGCAGTTCTTC.

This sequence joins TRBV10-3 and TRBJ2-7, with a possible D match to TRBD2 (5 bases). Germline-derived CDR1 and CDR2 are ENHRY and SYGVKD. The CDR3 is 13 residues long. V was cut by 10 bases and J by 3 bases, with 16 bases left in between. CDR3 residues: CATEDGRDYEQYF. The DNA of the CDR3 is TGTGCCACAGAGGACGGTCGGGACTACGAGCAGTACTTC.

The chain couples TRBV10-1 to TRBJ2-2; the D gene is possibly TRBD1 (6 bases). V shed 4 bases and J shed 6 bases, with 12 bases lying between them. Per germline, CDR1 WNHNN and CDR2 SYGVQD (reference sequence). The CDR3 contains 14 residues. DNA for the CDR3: TGCGCCAGCAGTGTCCTACAGGGACCCGGGGAGCTGTTTTTT. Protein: CASSVLQGPGELFF.

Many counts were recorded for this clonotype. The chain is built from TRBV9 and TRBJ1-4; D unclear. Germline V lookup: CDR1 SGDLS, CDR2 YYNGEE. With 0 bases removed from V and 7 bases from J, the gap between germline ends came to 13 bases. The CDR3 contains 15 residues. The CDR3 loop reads CASSVEPGSGEKLFF. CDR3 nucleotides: TGTGCCAGCAGCGTAGAGCCAGGTTCGGGTGAAAAACTGTTTTTT.